The 21 T cell receptor beta chains listed next were all sequenced from one sample in a study of CD4 and CD8 cells across lung adenocarcinoma regions. TCRdb analysed the PCR reads with MiXCR anew, one entry per CDR3 protein. The table records under 4,000 distinct CDR3 sequences, 64% of them present only once. Sequenced input: CD8+ T cells from the margin of a lung tumor. These receptors were collected from a female donor with lung adenocarcinoma. The CD4 and CD8 labels of this study may be unreliable.

The chain couples TRBV6-1 to TRBJ2-4; perhaps TRBD2 as D (6 bases). Trimming pared 3 bases from V and 1 base from J, leaving 13 bases between. The CDR3 is made up of 16 amino acids. The germline V gene has CDR1 MNHNS and CDR2 SASEGT. CDR3 in amino acids: CASSDPSGGAKNIQYF. DNA of the CDR3: TGTGCCAGCAGTGACCCTTCCGGAGGGGCCAAAAACATTCAGTACTTC.

This chain connects TRBV7-2 to TRBJ2-5; 12 bases match TRBD2. The closer fit of TRBJ2-7 to the DNA end suggests the J call may be wrong. CDR3 length: 16 residues. The germline V gene has CDR1 SGHTA and CDR2 FQGNSA. The CDR3 sequence is CASSLARLAGVSEQYF. The DNA of the CDR3 is TGTGCCAGCAGCTTAGCGCGACTAGCGGGAGTAAGCGAGCAGTACTTC.

The chain has TRBV6-4 and TRBJ2-2; 7 nucleotides agree with TRBD1. CDR1 and CDR2 from the germline V gene are MRHNA and SNTAGT. The ends lost 5 bases at V and 3 bases at J; junction bases unmatched: 3. The CDR3 totals 14 residues. The CDR3 DNA reads TGTGCCAGCAGTCCCGGGACAGACACCGGGGAGCTGTTTTTT. This sequence encodes CASSPGTDTGELFF.

V and J are TRBV12-3 or TRBV12-4 and TRBJ2-1, with TRBD1 identical over 8 bases. The J call may be wrong; the DNA end is better matched by TRBJ2-5. The CDR3 sequence is 15 residues long. CDR3 region: CASSLRQGSQETQYF. CDR3 in DNA: TGTGCCAGCAGTCTCAGACAGGGGTCCCAAGAGACCCAGTACTTC.

This clonotype ranks as medium-sized. V is TRBV6-1 and J is TRBJ2-7; 9 bases are a match to TRBD1. Germline V gene lookup returns CDR1 MNHNS and CDR2 SASEGT. This CDR3 has 15 residues. The junction had 4 bases not matched to a gene; V was cut back by 4 bases and J by 0 bases. CDR3 sequence reads: CASSVTGGNSYEQYF. CDR3 nucleotide sequence: TGTGCCAGCAGTGTTACAGGGGGCAACTCCTACGAGCAGTACTTC.

The chain couples TRBV7-2 to TRBJ2-5; the match to TRBD1 covers 11 bases. J was trimmed by 11 bases and V by 4 bases; bases with no gene match: 6. The germline V gene has CDR1 SGHTA and CDR2 FQGNSA. The CDR3 is made up of 13 amino acids. DNA of the CDR3: TGTGCCAGCAGCTGGGACAGGGGGAATGAGCAGTACTTC. It specifies CASSWDRGNEQYF. Supplemented by reference TRBV7-2 and TRBJ2-5, the full variable domain reads GAGVSQSPSNKVTEKGKDVELRCDPISGHTALYWYRQSLGQGLEFLIYFQGNSAPDKSGLPSDRFSAERTGGSVSTLTIQRTQQEDSAVYLCASSWDRGNEQYFGPGTRLLVL.

This clonotype is large. The junction does not match germline at one end; this may be a read error. The chain joins TRBV6-5 to TRBJ2-1, with 7 bases aligning to TRBD1. The assigned J gene may be wrong: the sequence end matches TRBJ2-5 better. CDR1 is MNHEY and CDR2 is SVGAGI in the germline V gene. The CDR3 has 15 amino acids. CDR3 sequence: CASSYFRDSQATQYF. DNA of the CDR3: TGTGCCAGCAGTTACTTCCGGGACAGCCAAGCGACCCAGTACTTC.

The sample holds a few counts of this clonotype. J is TRBJ2-3 and V is TRBV27, with TRBD2 matching 13 bases. CDR3 length equals 16 residues. V was clipped by 5 bases and J by 2 bases; unmatched bases: 4. The V gene's germline CDR1 is MNHEY and CDR2 SMNVEV (reference sequence). The CDR3 loop reads CASSPGLAGYTDTQYF. Written as DNA, the CDR3 is TGTGCCAGCAGTCCGGGACTAGCGGGGTACACAGATACGCAGTATTTT.

This chain links TRBV6-1 with TRBJ2-2; maybe TRBD2 (5 bases). Gene TRBJ2-3 matches the end of the DNA better, so the J call may be wrong. Germline loops: CDR1 MNHNS, CDR2 SASEGT. The CDR3 sequence is 15 residues long. The DNA for the CDR3 is TGTGCCAGGAGCCTAGAGGCAGTGAGCACCGGGAAGCAGTATTTT. Translation: CARSLEAVSTGKQYF.

This clonotype came up a few times. The chain employs TRBV12-3 or TRBV12-4 and TRBJ1-3; unclear D gene. V was pared by 6 bases and J by 4 bases, with 13 bases between. CDR3 length: 14 residues. In DNA, the CDR3 is TGTGCCAGCAGGCCCCCGGGGATAGGAAACACCATATATTTT. Amino acids: CASRPPGIGNTIYF.

The rearrangement joins TRBV6-1 to TRBJ2-3; D possibly matches TRBD1 or TRBD2 (5 bases each). CDR1 is MNHNS, CDR2 SASEGT, per germline. The CDR3 sequence is 14 residues long. V lost 6 bases and J lost 2, with 12 bases in between. This chain's CDR3 is CASRNRGPTDTQYF. CDR3 DNA: TGTGCCAGCAGAAACCGGGGCCCCACAGATACGCAGTATTTT.

CDR3 sequence reads: CASRPSDRGDEQFF. CDR3 sequence (DNA): TGTGCCAGCAGGCCATCGGACAGGGGCGATGAGCAGTTCTTC. The chain combines TRBV6-1 with TRBJ2-1, with TRBD1 matching over 9 bases. The J segment lost 8 bases and the V segment lost 6 bases, leaving 8 bases of the junction unmatched. The CDR3 spans 14 residues. Per germline, CDR1 MNHNS and CDR2 SASEGT.

This clonotype was picked up a small number of times. This sequence joins TRBV6-1 and TRBJ2-1; 15 positions agree with TRBD2. The CDR3 consists of 19 residues. Germline loops: CDR1 MNHNS, CDR2 SASEGT. V lost 8 bases to trimming and J lost 1 base; unmatched junction nucleotides: 12. This chain's CDR3 is CASPPRTSGRVGSYNEQFF. The CDR3 DNA reads as TGTGCCAGCCCGCCCAGGACTAGCGGGAGGGTGGGGTCCTACAATGAGCAGTTCTTC.

In DNA, the CDR3 is TGTGCCAGCAGTAAGGGGGCCCGGTACGAGCAGTACTTC. Translated: CASSKGARYEQYF. The chain recombines TRBV6-1 with TRBJ2-5, with 7 bases matching TRBD1. Matching the DNA end better, TRBJ2-7 makes the J call doubtful. Germline V CDR1 and CDR2: MNHNS, SASEGT. The length of the CDR3 is 13 residues.

The V call is TRBV6-4, the J call TRBJ2-5; D is unresolved. Germline V lookup: CDR1 MRHNA, CDR2 SNTAGT. This CDR3 is built from 14 residues. The V and J ends lost 6 bases and 4 bases respectively, with 15 bases between them. The CDR3 reads CASRETGDLETQYF. For the CDR3, the DNA is TGTGCCAGCAGGGAGACTGGGGATCTAGAGACCCAGTACTTC.

The CDR3 bases are TGTGCCAGCGGGAAGCGGGGGGCCCGGTACGAGCAGTACTTC. This translates into CASGKRGARYEQYF. The chain links TRBV6-1 to TRBJ2-5; 9 bases agree with TRBD2. The assigned J gene may be wrong: the sequence end matches TRBJ2-7 better. CDR1 is MNHNS and CDR2 is SASEGT in the germline V gene. CDR3 length equals 14 residues.

This chain connects TRBV4-1 to TRBJ2-1; the D gene could be TRBD1 or TRBD2 (5 bases each). The last part of the DNA fits TRBJ2-4 better; the J call may be wrong. CDR3 length equals 12 residues. From germline, CDR1 is MGHRA and CDR2 YSYEKL. The CDR3, as DNA: TGCGCCAGCAGCGGGGGACGAAACATTCAGTACTTC. Residues: CASSGGRNIQYF.

This clonotype occurred a few times. The chain employs TRBV7-2 and TRBJ2-1, with TRBD2 matching 10 bases. The CDR3 is 14 residues long. Trimming cost V 4 bases and J 15 bases; bases outside gene matches: 12. The V gene's germline CDR1 is SGHTA and CDR2 FQGNSA. CDR3 coding DNA: TGTGCCAGCAGCTCCGACCGTAGCGGGGGGCATCGGTTCTTC. Residues: CASSSDRSGGHRFF.

The rearrangement uses TRBV27 and TRBJ2-5; D call uncertain. The germline V and J ends were trimmed by 4 bases and 0 bases, with 6 bases remaining between them. The CDR3 spans 13 residues. Looked up from germline, CDR1 is MNHEY and CDR2 is SMNVEV (reference sequence). The CDR3 region is CASSYKYQETQYF. The CDR3 bases are TGTGCCAGCAGTTACAAGTACCAAGAGACCCAGTACTTC.

This sequence joins TRBV6-1 and TRBJ2-4; tentative D call: TRBD1 (5 bases). Germline V CDR1 and CDR2: MNHNS, SASEGT. Trimming stripped 8 bases from V and 0 bases from J, with 17 bases between. CDR3 size: 16 residues. DNA for the CDR3: TGTGCCAGCGGGATACAGACAGACTTAGCCAAAAACATTCAGTACTTC. It yields the protein CASGIQTDLAKNIQYF.

This sequence joins TRBV7-8 and TRBJ2-3; D perhaps matches TRBD1 (5 bases). The CDR3 is 14 amino acids. V was clipped by 0 bases and J by 8 bases, with 12 bases between them. CDR1 SGHVS and CDR2 FQNEAQ come from the germline V gene. CDR3 sequence reads: CASSLAVQGGTQYF. The CDR3 nucleotides read TGTGCCAGCAGCTTAGCAGTTCAGGGCGGTACGCAGTATTTT.